This section outlines one TCR beta chain sequence together with its context. What antigen it recognizes has not been identified. It has no much larger one-base neighbor in the sample; base qualities were not kept. The germline V and J ends show losses of 10 bases and 4 bases respectively, and no gene match explains 12 bases of the junction. The CDR3 sequence holds 14 residues, the cysteine and phenylalanine included. Only the CDR3 region is kept as DNA, spanning 42 bases read in frame from base 1. CDR1 is given as MDHEN and CDR2 as SYDVKM, both from the germline V gene. The sample originates from a study of cytomegalovirus exposure and HLA in healthy donors (dated by TCRdb to about 2017). Background for the entire study: An earlier analysis of approximately 590 of the donors reported roughly 300 Gb of sequence data and some 120 million unique TCR beta sequences from 190 million or so T cells. A later genetic analysis took genome-wide SNP genotypes for about three fifths of the 666 donors and used that subset as a discovery cohort. Both class I and class II loci were covered by HLA typing, at four-digit resolution. The study used immunosequencing to profile the T cell repertoires of several hundred subjects and linked those repertoires to cytomegalovirus serostatus. A later analysis re-analyzed previously published TCR beta repertoires from 666 donors and added high-resolution HLA genotyping to study TCR occurrence patterns. Every discovery cohort repertoire had been produced on one sequencing platform. Rather than drawing on any new phenotypic data, the later analysis identified candidate immune exposures from TCR beta sequences and the way those sequences occurred across donors. In addition to the first cohort of approximately 670 subjects, a separate validation cohort of 120 different subjects was used. Donor age, sex, ethnicity and CMV serostatus were compiled together with the repertoire data. To predict cytomegalovirus infection status, the study brought together high-throughput TCR immunosequencing, statistical association of individual TCRs with disease status, and machine learning. Roughly five DR-DQ haplotypes were handled as single units for association and clustering because linkage in the cohort was strong. The genetic ancestry cluster associated with self-reported Caucasian donors included about four fifths of the approximately 400 genotyped donors. In an earlier analysis of 587 of the donors, high-throughput TCR beta sequencing was used to judge whether each TCR beta V gene segment behaved as functional or pseudogenic. Typing coverage varied by locus: roughly 620-640 donors for A, B, C, DRB1 and DQB1; roughly 510 for DQA1; about 600 for DPA1; around 450 for DPB1. Among about 360 genotyped donors of the cohort, an average of 235,054 unique TCR beta nucleotide sequences were sequenced per donor, roughly 18% of them non-productive. Approximately 310 gigabases of sequencing data and approximately 84 million unique TCR sequences were included in an early release covering about 600 HLA-typed donors. The study aimed to test whether signatures of past pathogen exposure could be identified by cataloging public T cell receptors. The paper's findings and limits, for the study overall: The only immune exposure information available for the cohort was CMV serostatus. A further reported finding was that TCR beta sequences accurately predicted the HLA-A and HLA-B alleles for most subjects in the first cohort. Compared with the roughly 670-donor mean, donors in an Asian-associated ancestry cluster had fewer N-insertions in productive TCRs, according to a later genetic analysis. Several of the top co-occurrence clusters appeared to be linked to parvovirus B19, influenza, CMV and Epstein-Barr virus, according to a later analysis. Correlated functional status among segregating V segments might be attributable to linkage disequilibrium, but an unknown experimental factor could not be ruled out. Broadly in line with IMGT annotations, most TCR beta V segments showed up in productive rearrangements about 87% or about 30% of the time in an earlier analysis of approximately 600 of the donors. Because some donors lacked HLA typing at each locus, the association tests relied only on the typed subset. A few of the identified cytomegalovirus-associated TCR beta chains were confirmed in vitro to be specific for cytomegalovirus antigens. In a later analysis, the rate of TCR association differed among HLA loci, with DRB1 alleles having the most associated TCRs and HLA-C alleles having the fewest. Strong co-occurrence of HLA alleles, especially DR and DQ, made assigning TCR associations to individual alleles difficult. The classifier was reported to diagnose cytomegalovirus status with high specificity and sensitivity in both the original cohort and the validation cohort. This cohort had only TCR beta chains sequenced, and the lack of alpha or paired-chain data limited which features could be detected. In a later analysis, most CMV-associated TCR beta chains were found to appear HLA-restricted, with HLA associations seemingly driven largely by CMV exposure. A later genetic analysis associated a missense DCLRE1C variant with V-gene and J-gene trimming of TCR beta chains, and an independent cohort replicated the association. In a later analysis, HLA-associated TCR beta chains were found to be more clonally expanded and to have lower generation probabilities than equally common non-associated chains. The earlier analysis of 587 of the donors excluded around 17 rarely observed V segments, including chromosome 9 orphons, because counts were too low. A cluster of highly shared sequence variants was judged likely to be a technical artifact of the sequencing pipeline. Some IMGT-functional V segments, including TRBV6-2 and TRBV6-3, could not be told apart with the 87-base-pair reads, so those segments were excluded. In the study, about 150 TCR beta chains were listed as associated with cytomegalovirus. It was suggested by the authors that the approach could potentially be generalized to other disease states and immunological phenotypes. Across donors, most TCR sequences were observed very rarely, whereas some public TCRs were present in many individuals. Sequencing depth was assumed to be roughly uniform across donors in the presence/absence analyses, though that assumption may not hold. At a false discovery rate of 0.05, a later analysis linked around 15,000 TCR beta sequences to specific HLA alleles.

The library was made by the immunoSEQ multiplex PCR assay. For the multiplex PCR, a mixture combining 60 forward primers for TCR Vbeta segments and 13 reverse primers for TCR Jbeta segments was used. The CDR3 region of rearranged TCR beta genes was amplified from genomic DNA with a multiplex PCR assay. The amplified TCR beta libraries were sequenced on the Illumina HiSeq System as 87-base-pair reads. The study's processing was this. In a later analysis, about 80 million unique TCR beta chains were counted across the 690 or so repertoires, and around 11 million of these chains were shared by at least two donors. Raw reads were error-corrected and collapsed into unique sequences with a nearest-neighbor algorithm that merged closely related sequences to remove PCR and sequencing errors. Alignment of CDR3 sequences to IMGT reference sequences was used to assign V, D and J gene segments. Each retained sequence needed at least a six-nucleotide match to both a V gene segment and a J gene segment. A rearrangement was called productive if the CDR3 had no stop codons and remained in frame with V and J, and every other rearrangement was called non-productive. Following IMGT convention, CDR3 was defined as the stretch from the second conserved V-encoded cysteine to the conserved J-encoded phenylalanine. The earlier analysis of some 550 of the donors excluded any sequence lacking an unambiguous match to a single V gene segment. In an earlier analysis of some 590 of the donors, a V segment was called functional when productive rearrangements were above 56.7%, and segregating when the standard deviation between donors exceeded 5%. A statistical classification framework was built for diagnosing cytomegalovirus status from the catalog of TCR beta chain sequences. In a later analysis, TCR nucleotide sequences were compared against IMGT/GENE-DB human TR gene sequences so that V and J genes could be assigned. The TCRdist pipeline was used in a later analysis to assign CDR3 sequences and most-parsimonious VDJ recombination scenarios. A later analysis defined each TCR beta chain by its CDR3 amino acid sequence plus V-gene family, and excluded reads lacking a unique V-gene family. To address suspected cross-contamination and a sequencing artifact, a later analysis removed around 600 highly shared, low-generation-probability nucleotide sequences. In a later analysis, a clonal expansion index was calculated for each public chain from normalized within-repertoire ranks of inferred template counts. In a later analysis, generation probabilities were computed using a VDJ recombination model fitted to out-of-frame rearrangements, and the results were checked against IGoR. In a later analysis, hypergeometric tests were used to score TCR-TCR, TCR-HLA and TCR-CMV co-occurrence, with a repertoire-size bias correction applied to TCR pairs. To estimate false discovery rates, a later analysis permuted the HLA or CMV assignments 20 times. In a later analysis, co-occurring TCRs were grouped with DBSCAN, and TCRdist sequence similarity was added when clustering was performed within HLA-allele-positive subsets. Co-occurrence clustering excluded repertoires with fewer than 30,000 or more than 120,000 public chains, plus five with anomalous nucleotide sharing. TCRdb holds this immuneACCESS table with in-frame rearrangements only. Some clones are missing; in checked studies, unresolved V genes explain under half, and the rest has no known cause. That table furnishes V, J and clone size, whereas the DNA furnished D and trimming. This sample holds tens of thousands of clones; 78% were observed only once. Of the sample, around 5.8% is held by the ten largest clones.

The cohort consisted of more than 650 healthy bone marrow donors. Cohort members were all nominally healthy when sampled, although unrecorded immune exposures were likely present. The donor was CMV seropositive and was included in the group of some 290 seropositive cohort members. Every donor gave a peripheral blood sample, and the peripheral blood mononuclear cells from that sample were used for TCR beta sequencing. Genomic DNA was extracted from the blood cell samples with the Qiagen DNeasy Blood Extraction Kit. The sample comprised PBMCs. The chain is assembled from TRBV28 and TRBJ1-1, and 7 bases in between align with TRBD1. The origin of this receptor is a male donor in good health and CMV-seropositive. CDR3 sequence: CATRQGLFSTEAFF. In nucleotide form, the sequence is TGTGCCACCAGACAGGGACTATTTAGCACTGAAGCTTTCTTT.